The 16 T cell receptor beta chains given below trace back to one sample, sequenced in a study of T cell responses to AZD1222 COVID-19 vaccine. The method was immunoSEQ multiplex PCR; TCRdb's version includes in-frame clones alone and lacks a portion of them. The sample shows approximately 80,000 clones, 65% to 85% of them seen only once. Sequencing was performed on peripheral blood, taken on day 0 of AZD1222 vaccination. The source of these receptors is an adult in good health.

The chain recombines TRBV3-1 (or the pseudogene TRBV3-2) with TRBJ1-3; D is unclear. The CDR3 runs to 12 residues. The germline V and J ends were trimmed by 4 bases and 2 bases, with 3 bases remaining between them. CDR1 is LGHDT and CDR2 is YNNKEL in the germline V gene (reference sequence). The DNA of the CDR3 is TGTGCCAGCAGCCGGGCTGGAAACACCATATATTTT. It specifies CASSRAGNTIYF.

The chain couples TRBV10-3 to TRBJ1-6; tentative D call: TRBD1 (6 bases). The ends were cut back, 2 bases at V and 9 bases at J, with 11 bases in the middle. The CDR3 totals 14 residues. Germline V gene sequence: CDR1 ENHRY, CDR2 SYGVKD. The CDR3 DNA is TGTGCCATCAGTGAGGGACAGAGGGGTTCACCCCTCCACTTT. Its translation is CAISEGQRGSPLHF.

The chain carries TRBV11-2 and TRBJ2-7; D is unresolved. V lost 5 bases and J 0 bases, leaving 2 bases between the germline ends. This CDR3 is built from 11 residues. CDR1 and CDR2 (germline): SGHAT, FQNNGV. The CDR3 DNA sequence: TGTGCCAGCAGCCGCTCCTACGAGCAGTACTTC. Amino acids: CASSRSYEQYF.

J is TRBJ2-3 and V is TRBV2; the D is unclear. The ends were cut back, 7 bases at V and 11 bases at J, with 13 bases in the middle. Germline CDR1 reads SNHLY; CDR2 reads FYNNEI. The CDR3 is 11 residues long. The CDR3 region is CASNPVVGQYF. The CDR3 DNA is TGTGCCAGCAACCCGGTCGTGGGGCAGTATTTT.

V and J are TRBV12-3 or TRBV12-4 and TRBJ2-2, with unresolved D. This CDR3 comprises 13 residues. With 6 bases removed from V and 3 bases from J, the gap between germline ends came to 8 bases. Here the CDR3 reads CASRRLDTGELFF. CDR3 bases: TGTGCCAGCAGGAGATTAGACACCGGGGAGCTGTTTTTT.

The chain is built from TRBV7-8 and TRBJ2-1; D unresolved. V was trimmed by 5 bases and J by 6 bases, leaving 14 bases between them. The CDR3 sequence is 14 residues long. Germline values: CDR1 SGHVS, CDR2 FQNEAQ. The CDR3 nucleotides are TGTGCCAGCAGCAGGGCCGACGTCGGCAATGAGCAGTTCTTC. Translation gives CASSRADVGNEQFF. Combining the CDR3 with reference TRBV7-8 and TRBJ2-1 gives the whole variable domain GAGVSQSPRYKVAKRGQDVALRCDPISGHVSLFWYQQALGQGPEFLTYFQNEAQLDKSGLPSDRFFAERPEGSVSTLKIQRTQQEDSAVYLCASSRADVGNEQFFGPGTRLTVL.

This clone was observed many times. The chain links TRBV5-5 to TRBJ1-6, with unresolved D. The germline V and J ends were trimmed by 0 bases and 6 bases, with 13 bases remaining between them. Germline lookup yields CDR1 SGHKS and CDR2 YYEKEE (reference sequence). The CDR3 extends over 16 amino acids. CDR3 in DNA: TGTGCCAGCAGCTTGGACAGTGGTAAAGTTAATTCACCCCTCCACTTT. It yields the protein CASSLDSGKVNSPLHF.

The chain recombines TRBV9 with TRBJ1-3; D remains unclear. V was clipped by 0 bases and J by 2 bases, with 6 bases between them. The CDR3 spans 14 residues. Germline-derived CDR1 and CDR2 are SGDLS and YYNGEE. The CDR3 reads CASSVGWAGNTIYF. Written as DNA, the CDR3 is TGTGCCAGCAGCGTAGGATGGGCTGGAAACACCATATATTTT. The full variable domain, rest sourced from reference TRBV9 and TRBJ1-3, is DSGVTQTPKHLITATGQRVTLRCSPRSGDLSVYWYQQSLDQGLQFLIQYYNGEERAKGNILERFSAQQFPDLHSELNLSSLELGDSALYFCASSVGWAGNTIYFGEGSWLTVV.

The rearrangement uses TRBV5-4 and TRBJ2-5, with D perhaps TRBD1 (6 bases). The CDR3 totals 14 residues. Germline CDR1 and CDR2: SGHNT and YYREEE (reference sequence). Trimming took off 2 bases at V and 3 bases at J, with 11 bases between the two ends. CDR3 sequence (DNA): TGTGCCAGCAGCTTAGGACAGAGAAAAGAGACCCAGTACTTC. Translation: CASSLGQRKETQYF. Combining the CDR3 with reference TRBV5-4 and TRBJ2-5 gives the whole variable domain ETGVTQSPTHLIKTRGQQVTLRCSSQSGHNTVSWYQQALGQGPQFIFQYYREEENGRGNFPPRFSGLQFPNYSSELNVNALELDDSALYLCASSLGQRKETQYFGPGTRLLVL.

The chain has TRBV12-5 and TRBJ2-3, with 8 bases lining up with TRBD1. With V trimmed by 2 bases and J by 1 base, 2 bases remained unmatched. Germline V lookup: CDR1 LGHNT, CDR2 FRNRAP. The CDR3 is 15 amino acids. The CDR3 coding sequence is TGTGCTAGTGGTTTGAGGGGACAGGGCACAGATACGCAGTATTTT. This translates into CASGLRGQGTDTQYF. The entire variable domain, with the rest obtained from reference TRBV12-5 and TRBJ2-3, is as follows: DARVTQTPRHKVTEMGQEVTMRCQPILGHNTVFWYRQTMMQGLELLAYFRNRAPLDDSGMPKDRFSAEMPDATLATLKIQPSEPRDSAVYFCASGLRGQGTDTQYFGPGTRLTVL.

The J gene is TRBJ1-5, the V gene TRBV30, with 7 nucleotides matching TRBD1. After removal of 0 bases from V and 2 bases from J, the junction contained 7 bases not matched to a gene. Germline CDR1 is GTSNPN and CDR2 is SVGIG (reference sequence). The CDR3 runs 16 residues. CDR3 nucleotides: TGTGCCTGGAGTGTTCGCAGGGGGGTGGGCAATCAGCCCCAGCATTTT. Amino acids: CAWSVRRGVGNQPQHF.

The V call is TRBV29-1, the J call TRBJ2-2; 7 nucleotides agree with TRBD2. CDR1 is SQVTM and CDR2 is ANQGSEA in the germline V gene. The CDR3 covers 14 residues. The junction had 9 bases not matched to a gene; V was cut back by 5 bases and J by 6 bases. DNA of the CDR3: TGCAGCGTTCGCCCCCGGGGAGGGCCCGGGGAGCTGTTTTTT. Translation: CSVRPRGGPGELFF.

This sequence joins TRBV28 and TRBJ2-2; D is unclear. Germline CDR1 reads MDHEN; CDR2 reads SYDVKM. The V end was cut by 3 bases, the J end by 1 base, with 3 bases between. The CDR3 is made up of 13 amino acids. The CDR3 region has the DNA TGTGCCAGCAGTTTGGGGAACACCGGGGAGCTGTTTTTT. Its protein is CASSLGNTGELFF. Full variable domain (rest looked up from reference TRBV28 and TRBJ2-2): DVKVTQSSRYLVKRTGEKVFLECVQDMDHENMFWYRQDPGLGLRLIYFSYDVKMKEKGDIPEGYSVSREKKERFSLILESASTNQTSMYLCASSLGNTGELFFGEGSRLTVL.

This clone showed up just a few times. V gene TRBV28 combines with J gene TRBJ2-2, with D maybe TRBD1 (7 bases). Deletions cut 6 bases from V and 3 bases from J, with 17 bases between. CDR1 is MDHEN, CDR2 SYDVKM, per germline. The length of the CDR3 is 16 residues. CDR3 in amino acids: CASSRWRGRDTGELFF. In DNA, the CDR3 is TGTGCCAGCAGCCGATGGAGGGGGCGCGACACCGGGGAGCTGTTTTTT.

The chain has TRBV4-1 and TRBJ2-3; D is ambiguous. The CDR3 is 14 residues long. Trimming shortened V by 4 bases and J by 2 bases, and 10 bases separated the two germline ends. CDR1 and CDR2 (germline): MGHRA, YSYEKL. CDR3 in DNA: TGCGCCAGCAGCCCCAGACTTTACACAGATACGCAGTATTTT. This sequence encodes CASSPRLYTDTQYF.

V gene TRBV27 combines with J gene TRBJ1-1; TRBD1 matches 9 bases. The CDR3 is 14 residues long. Trimming removed 6 bases from V and 0 bases from J; junction bases left unmatched: 2. Germline V gene lookup returns CDR1 MNHEY and CDR2 SMNVEV (reference sequence). Here the CDR3 DNA reads TGTGCCAGCAGGGGACAGGGTTTGAACACTGAAGCTTTCTTT. It yields the protein CASRGQGLNTEAFF.